This T cell receptor beta chain appears in the sequencing data of a study of T cell responses to AZD1222 COVID-19 vaccine. This clone was seen a handful of times. Profiling relied on immunoSEQ multiplex PCR, and the TCRdb table lists in-frame clones only, not all of them. The table records some 150,000 clones, more than 90% of them present only once. The TCR comes from an adult who received the AZD1222 COVID-19 vaccine. Sequencing used peripheral blood, obtained 28 days after the second AZD1222 dose.

The CDR3 coding sequence is TGTGCCAGCAGCCACAACTACGAGCAGTACTTC. Its protein product is CASSHNYEQYF. The chain is built from TRBV5-6 and TRBJ2-7; D unclear. Germline V lookup: CDR1 SGHDT, CDR2 YYEEEE. The CDR3 loop spans 11 amino acids. Trimming shortened V by 4 bases and J by 3 bases, and 5 bases separated the two germline ends.